This TCR beta chain was captured by sequencing in a study of T cell repertoires in cytomegalovirus infection. At the level of the study: Evidence of both CMV infection and a matching HLA type came from public TCR beta signatures. Study-level results: Using cumulative public TCR beta family frequency, the authors identified those who carried CMV together with the relevant HLA. HLA-C-restricted CMV clonotypes gave the most frequent clonotype in two of eight donors.

This clonotype turned up a few times. Its cognate antigen is unknown. TCRdb passed the reads through MiXCR, listing each CDR3 protein once. The table records hundreds of thousands of distinct CDR3 sequences, about 24% of them present only once. The source of this sequence is a human donor in good health (CMV status not recorded). Some clones in this sample may be carry-over from other donors' samples. The material sequenced was CD8+ T cells from PBMCs.

CDR3 sequence: CASIAGQGWAFF. CDR3 sequence (DNA): TGTGCCAGCATTGCAGGACAGGGATGGGCTTTCTTT. The gene calls are TRBV2 and TRBJ1-1; TRBD1 matches at 8 bases. The CDR3 has 12 residues. Germline CDR1 and CDR2: SNHLY and FYNNEI. Trimming removed 7 bases from V and 11 bases from J; junction bases left unmatched: 9.